Detailed here is one T cell receptor (beta chain). What it recognizes is unknown. Sequenced by immunoSEQ multiplex PCR; TCRdb stores in-frame clones only, minus some. Here the sample spans around 140,000 clones, about 93% being singletons. This entry comes from a study of T cell responses to AZD1222 COVID-19 vaccine. Study at large: Some second doses came at about 4 weeks and others at about 12 weeks; these were pooled. Study-wide results and limits: Sampled repertoires all dated from after the peak T cell response.

CDR3 size: 13 residues. Germline V CDR1 and CDR2: MNHEY, SVGAGI. Trimming shortened V by 2 bases and J by 7 bases, and 12 bases separated the two germline ends. The TCR comes from an adult in good health. The V call is TRBV6-5, the J call TRBJ2-7; possibly TRBD2 for D (5 bases). Sequencing used peripheral blood, obtained on day 0 of AZD1222 vaccination. CDR3 nucleotide sequence: TGTGCCAGCAGTTACCCGGCCTCGGGGGAGCAGTACTTC. Translating gives CASSYPASGEQYF.